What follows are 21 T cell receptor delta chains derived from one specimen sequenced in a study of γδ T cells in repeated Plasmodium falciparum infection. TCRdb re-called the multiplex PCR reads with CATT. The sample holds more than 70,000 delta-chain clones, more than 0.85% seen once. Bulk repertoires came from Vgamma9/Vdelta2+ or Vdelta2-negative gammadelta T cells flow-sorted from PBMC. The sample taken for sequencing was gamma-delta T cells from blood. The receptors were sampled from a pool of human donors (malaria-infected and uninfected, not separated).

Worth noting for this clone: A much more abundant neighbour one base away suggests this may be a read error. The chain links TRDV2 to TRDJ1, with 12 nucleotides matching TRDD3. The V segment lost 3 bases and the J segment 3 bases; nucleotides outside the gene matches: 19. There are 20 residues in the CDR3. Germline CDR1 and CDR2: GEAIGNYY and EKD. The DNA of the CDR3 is TGTGCCTGTGACCCATTACTGGGGGATACCCCCGAGTTGTCGTCCGATAAACTCATCTTT. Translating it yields CACDPLLGDTPELSSDKLIF.

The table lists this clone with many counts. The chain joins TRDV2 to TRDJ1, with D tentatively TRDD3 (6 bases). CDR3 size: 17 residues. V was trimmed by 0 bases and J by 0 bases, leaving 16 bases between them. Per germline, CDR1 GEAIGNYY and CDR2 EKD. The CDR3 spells CACDTVGGRAYTDKLIF. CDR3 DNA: TGTGCCTGTGACACCGTCGGGGGACGAGCGTACACCGATAAACTCATCTTT.

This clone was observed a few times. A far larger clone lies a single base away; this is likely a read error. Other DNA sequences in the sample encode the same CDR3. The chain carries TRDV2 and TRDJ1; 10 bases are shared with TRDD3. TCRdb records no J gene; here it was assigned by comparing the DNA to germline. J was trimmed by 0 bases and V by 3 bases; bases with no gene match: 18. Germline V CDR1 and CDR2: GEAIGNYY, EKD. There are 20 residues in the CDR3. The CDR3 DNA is TGTGCCTGTGACTCGATTACTGGGGGATTACTACCGATCAACACCGATAAACTCATCTTT. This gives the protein CACDSITGGLLPINTDKLIF.

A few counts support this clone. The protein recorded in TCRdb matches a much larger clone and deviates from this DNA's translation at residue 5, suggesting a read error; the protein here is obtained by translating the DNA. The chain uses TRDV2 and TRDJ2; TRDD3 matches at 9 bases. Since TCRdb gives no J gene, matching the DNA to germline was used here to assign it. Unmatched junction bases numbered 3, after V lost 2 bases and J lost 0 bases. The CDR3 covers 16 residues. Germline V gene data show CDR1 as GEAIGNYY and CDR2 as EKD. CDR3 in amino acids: CACDIVGDTLTAQLFF. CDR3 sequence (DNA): TGTGCCTGTGACATCGTGGGGGATACTTTGACAGCACAACTCTTCTTT.

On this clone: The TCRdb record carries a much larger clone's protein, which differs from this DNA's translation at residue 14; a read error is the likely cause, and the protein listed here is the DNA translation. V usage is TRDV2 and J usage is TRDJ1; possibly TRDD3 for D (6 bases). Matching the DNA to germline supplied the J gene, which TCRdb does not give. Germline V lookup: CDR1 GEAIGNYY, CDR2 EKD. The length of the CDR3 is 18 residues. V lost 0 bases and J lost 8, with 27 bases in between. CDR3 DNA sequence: TGTGCCTGTGACACCGCGAGATTGTGGGGGCACAATGTCAGAAAACTCATCTTT. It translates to CACDTARLWGHNVRKLIF.

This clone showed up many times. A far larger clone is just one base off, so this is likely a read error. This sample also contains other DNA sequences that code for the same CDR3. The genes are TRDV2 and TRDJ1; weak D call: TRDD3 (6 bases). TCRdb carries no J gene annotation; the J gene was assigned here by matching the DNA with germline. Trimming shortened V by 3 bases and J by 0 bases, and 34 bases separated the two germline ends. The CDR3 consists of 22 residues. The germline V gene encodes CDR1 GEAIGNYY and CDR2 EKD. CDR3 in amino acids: CACDEITTLTGGPLSYTDKLIF. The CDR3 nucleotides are TGTGCCTGTGACGAAATTACAACACTGACCGGGGGACCCTTATCGTACACCGATAAACTCATCTTT.

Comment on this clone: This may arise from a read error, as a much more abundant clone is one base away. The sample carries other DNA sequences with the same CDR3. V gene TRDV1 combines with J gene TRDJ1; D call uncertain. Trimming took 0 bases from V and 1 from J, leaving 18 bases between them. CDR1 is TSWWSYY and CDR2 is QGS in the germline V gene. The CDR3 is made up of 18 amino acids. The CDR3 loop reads CALGELTRRRVPTDKLIF. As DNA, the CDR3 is TGTGCTCTTGGGGAACTTACCCGACGCCGAGTACCCACCGATAAACTCATCTTT.

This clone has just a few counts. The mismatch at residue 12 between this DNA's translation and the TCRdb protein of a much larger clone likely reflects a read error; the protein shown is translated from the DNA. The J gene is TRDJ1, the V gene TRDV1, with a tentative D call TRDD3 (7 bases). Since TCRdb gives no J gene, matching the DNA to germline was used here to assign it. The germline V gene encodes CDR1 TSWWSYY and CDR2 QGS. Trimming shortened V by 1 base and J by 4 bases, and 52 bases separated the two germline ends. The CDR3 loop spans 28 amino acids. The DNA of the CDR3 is TGTGCTCTTGGGGAACGAAAGGACGAAAGGGGAAGGTCCCTACGTATTCCTAGGGGGGGATGGTCGGTCGATAAACTCATCTTT. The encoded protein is CALGERKDERGRSLRIPRGGWSVDKLIF.

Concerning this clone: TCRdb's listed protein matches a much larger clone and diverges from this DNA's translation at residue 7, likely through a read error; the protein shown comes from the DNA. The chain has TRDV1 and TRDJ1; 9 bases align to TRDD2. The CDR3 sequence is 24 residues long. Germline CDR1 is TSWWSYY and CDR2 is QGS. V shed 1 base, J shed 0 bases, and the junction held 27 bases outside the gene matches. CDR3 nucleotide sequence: TGTGCTCTTGGGGAACCACGGCCTTCCTTCCTACGACCCTCTGGGGGCCCGTACACCGATAAACTCATCTTT. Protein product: CALGEPRPSFLRPSGGPYTDKLIF.

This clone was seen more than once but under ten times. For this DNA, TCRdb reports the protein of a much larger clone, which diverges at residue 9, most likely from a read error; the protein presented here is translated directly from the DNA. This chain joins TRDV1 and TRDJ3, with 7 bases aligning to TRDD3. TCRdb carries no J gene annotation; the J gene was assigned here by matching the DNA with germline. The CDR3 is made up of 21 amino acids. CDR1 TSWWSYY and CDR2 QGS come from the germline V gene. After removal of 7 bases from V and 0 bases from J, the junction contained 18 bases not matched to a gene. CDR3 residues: CALALLGIGSDSSWDTRQMFF. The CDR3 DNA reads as TGTGCTCTTGCCCTCTTGGGGATAGGGTCGGATAGCTCCTGGGACACCCGACAGATGTTTTTC.

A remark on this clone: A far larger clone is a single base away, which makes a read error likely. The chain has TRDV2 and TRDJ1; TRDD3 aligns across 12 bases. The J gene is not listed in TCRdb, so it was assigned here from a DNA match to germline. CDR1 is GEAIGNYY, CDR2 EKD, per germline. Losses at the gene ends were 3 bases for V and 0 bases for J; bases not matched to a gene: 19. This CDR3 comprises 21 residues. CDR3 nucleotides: TGTGCCTGTGACGCCTCCCTCAGATACTGGGGGATACCACAGTACACCGATAAACTCATCTTT. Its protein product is CACDASLRYWGIPQYTDKLIF.

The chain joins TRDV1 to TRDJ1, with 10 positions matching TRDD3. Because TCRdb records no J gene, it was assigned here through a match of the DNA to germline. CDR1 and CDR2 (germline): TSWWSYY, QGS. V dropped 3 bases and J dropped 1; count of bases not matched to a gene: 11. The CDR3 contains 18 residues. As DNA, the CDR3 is TGTGCTCTTGGGGATAACCTGGGGGATATAAGCGGCACCGATAAACTCATCTTT. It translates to CALGDNLGDISGTDKLIF.

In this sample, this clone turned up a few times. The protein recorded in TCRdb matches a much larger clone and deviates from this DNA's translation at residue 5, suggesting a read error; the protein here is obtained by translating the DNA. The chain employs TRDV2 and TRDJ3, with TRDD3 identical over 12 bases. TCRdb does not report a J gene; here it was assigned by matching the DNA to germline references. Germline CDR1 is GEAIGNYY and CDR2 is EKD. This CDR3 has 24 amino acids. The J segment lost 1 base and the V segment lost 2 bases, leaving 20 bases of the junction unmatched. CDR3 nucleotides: TGTGCCTGTGACATCGGGTCTACTACTGGGGGATACCGTGATTGGTCCTGGGACACCCGACAGATGTTTTTC. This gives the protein CACDIGSTTGGYRDWSWDTRQMFF.

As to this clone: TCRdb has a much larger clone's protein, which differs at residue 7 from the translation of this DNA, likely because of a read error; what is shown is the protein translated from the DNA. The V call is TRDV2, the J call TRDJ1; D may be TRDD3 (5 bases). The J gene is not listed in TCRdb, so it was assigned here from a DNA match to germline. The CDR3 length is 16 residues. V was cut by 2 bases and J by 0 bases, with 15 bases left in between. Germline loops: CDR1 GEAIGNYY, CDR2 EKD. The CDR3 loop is CACDKGILKYTDKLIF. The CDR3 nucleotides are TGTGCCTGTGACAAAGGGATCCTGAAGTACACCGATAAACTCATCTTT.

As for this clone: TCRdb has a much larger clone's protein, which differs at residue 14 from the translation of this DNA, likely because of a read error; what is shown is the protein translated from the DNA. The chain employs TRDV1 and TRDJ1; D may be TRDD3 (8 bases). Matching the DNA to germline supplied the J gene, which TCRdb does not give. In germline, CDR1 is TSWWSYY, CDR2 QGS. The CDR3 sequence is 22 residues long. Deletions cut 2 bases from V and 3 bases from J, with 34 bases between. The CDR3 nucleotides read TGTGCTCTTGGGGAAACCTTTGGTTCCTACGAAGAGGCTGAGGGATACGCCGATAAACTCATCTTT. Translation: CALGETFGSYEEAEGYADKLIF.

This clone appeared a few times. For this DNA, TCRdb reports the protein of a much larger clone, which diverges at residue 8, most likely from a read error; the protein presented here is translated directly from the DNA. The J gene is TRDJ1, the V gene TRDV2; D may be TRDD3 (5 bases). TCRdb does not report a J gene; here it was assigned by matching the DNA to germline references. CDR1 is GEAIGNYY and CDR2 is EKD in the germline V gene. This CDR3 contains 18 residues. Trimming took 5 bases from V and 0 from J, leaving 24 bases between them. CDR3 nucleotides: TGTGCCTGTGTGTGTATCTCCCGGGGGCCCCCTCACACCGATAAACTCATCTTT. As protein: CACVCISRGPPHTDKLIF.

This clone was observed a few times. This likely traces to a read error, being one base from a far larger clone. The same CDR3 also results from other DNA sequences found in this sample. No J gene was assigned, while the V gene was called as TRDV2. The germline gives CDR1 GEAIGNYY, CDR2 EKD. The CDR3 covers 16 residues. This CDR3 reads CACDPPNAWDTRQMFF. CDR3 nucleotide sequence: TGTGCCTGTGACCCCCCCAACGCCTGGGACACCCGACAGATGTTCTTC.

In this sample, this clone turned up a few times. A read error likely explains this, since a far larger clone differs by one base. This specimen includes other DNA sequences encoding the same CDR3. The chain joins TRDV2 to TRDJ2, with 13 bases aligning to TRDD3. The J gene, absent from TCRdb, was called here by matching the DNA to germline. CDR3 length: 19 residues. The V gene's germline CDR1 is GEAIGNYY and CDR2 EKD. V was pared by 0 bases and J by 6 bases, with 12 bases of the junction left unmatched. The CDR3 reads CACDTVLGDTHATAAQLFF. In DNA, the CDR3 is TGTGCCTGTGACACCGTACTGGGGGATACGCACGCGACAGCAGCACAACTCTTCTTT.

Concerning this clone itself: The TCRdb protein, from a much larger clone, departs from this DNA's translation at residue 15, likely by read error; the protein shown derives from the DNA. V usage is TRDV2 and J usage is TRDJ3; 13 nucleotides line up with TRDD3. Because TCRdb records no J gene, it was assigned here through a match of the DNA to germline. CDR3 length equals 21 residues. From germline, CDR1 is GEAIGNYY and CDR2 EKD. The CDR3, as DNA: TGTGCCTGTGACCCAATACTGGGGGATACGGGAGCGTCCTGGGGCACCCGACAGATGTTTTTC. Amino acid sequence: CACDPILGDTGASWGTRQMFF.

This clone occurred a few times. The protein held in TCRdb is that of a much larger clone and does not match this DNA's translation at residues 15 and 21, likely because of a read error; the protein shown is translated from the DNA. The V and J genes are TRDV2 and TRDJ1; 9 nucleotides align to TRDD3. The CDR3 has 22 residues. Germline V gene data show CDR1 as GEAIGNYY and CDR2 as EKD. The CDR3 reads CACDEITTLTGGPLLYTDKLTF. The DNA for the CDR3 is TGTGCCTGTGACGAAATTACAACACTGACTGGGGGACCCTTATTGTACACCGATAAACTCACCTTT.

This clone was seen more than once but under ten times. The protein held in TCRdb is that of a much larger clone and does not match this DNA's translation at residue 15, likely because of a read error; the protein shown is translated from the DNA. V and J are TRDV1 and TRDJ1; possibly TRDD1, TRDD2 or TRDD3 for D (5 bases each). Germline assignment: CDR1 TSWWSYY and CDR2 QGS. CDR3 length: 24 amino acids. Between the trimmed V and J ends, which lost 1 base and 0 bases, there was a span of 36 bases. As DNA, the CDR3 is TGTGCTCTTGGGGAACGGGGAAATCTACGCTTTTCTTCCGGGGAGATCCACTACACCGATAAACTCATCTTT. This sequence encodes CALGERGNLRFSSGEIHYTDKLIF.